This is a list of T cell receptor beta chains from one sample in a study of cytomegalovirus exposure and HLA in healthy donors. The protocol was immunoSEQ multiplex PCR, while the TCRdb copy is restricted to in-frame clones and leaves out a portion. This sample's clone table lists around 150,000 clones. The sample was PBMCs. The receptors were gathered from a woman aged 60 to 75 in good health and CMV-seronegative. Both conserved end residues are part of each CDR3. Each record gives: CDR3 DNA, CDR3 protein, D gene, V gene, J gene. The D gene is left open where the match is weak.

CDR3nt: TGTGCCAGCAGCTTTAGCGGGTCTGGAAACACCATATATTTT; CDR3aa: CASSFSGSGNTIYF; d_gene: .; v_gene: TRBV7-2; j_gene: TRBJ1-3
CDR3nt: TGTGCCAGCAGCCTTTCCTACGACAGGTCAAACACTGAAGCTTTCTTT; CDR3aa: CASSLSYDRSNTEAFF; d_gene: .; v_gene: TRBV7-9; j_gene: TRBJ1-1
CDR3nt: TGCAGCGTTGAAGGGAACAGCCGTACCTACGAGCAGTACTTC; CDR3aa: CSVEGNSRTYEQYF; d_gene: .; v_gene: TRBV29-1; j_gene: TRBJ2-7
CDR3nt: TGCGCCAGCAGCCGTCAGGGGCAGGGCTTTGGTGAAGCTTTCTTT; CDR3aa: CASSRQGQGFGEAFF; d_gene: .; v_gene: TRBV4-1; j_gene: TRBJ1-1
CDR3nt: TGTGCCAGCAGCTCCAACAGGGGGGGTAGGCGGGATACGCAATATTTT; CDR3aa: CASSSNRGGRRDTQYF; d_gene: .; v_gene: TRBV7-2; j_gene: TRBJ2-3
CDR3nt: TGTGCCAGCAGAGGTCTAGCGGGCAGCTCCTACAATGAGCAGTTCTTC; CDR3aa: CASRGLAGSSYNEQFF; d_gene: TRBD2; v_gene: TRBV27; j_gene: TRBJ2-1
CDR3nt: TGTGCCAGCAGCTTGTCGCGGGGGTACTATGGCTACACCTTC; CDR3aa: CASSLSRGYYGYTF; d_gene: .; v_gene: TRBV5-4; j_gene: TRBJ1-2
CDR3nt: TGTGCTAGTGGCCAAACGGGAGGCTACACCTTC; CDR3aa: CASGQTGGYTF; d_gene: .; v_gene: TRBV12-5; j_gene: TRBJ1-2
CDR3nt: TGTGCCAGCAGGCCCGGGACAGGGTCGGAGACCCAGTACTTC; CDR3aa: CASRPGTGSETQYF; d_gene: TRBD1; v_gene: TRBV6-5; j_gene: TRBJ2-5
CDR3nt: TGTGCCAGCAGCTGGGACATGAATTATAATTCACCCCTCCACTTT; CDR3aa: CASSWDMNYNSPLHF; d_gene: .; v_gene: TRBV5-5; j_gene: TRBJ1-6
CDR3nt: TGCGCCAGCAGCGACAGGGCCCGGGAGCAGTACTTC; CDR3aa: CASSDRAREQYF; d_gene: TRBD1; v_gene: TRBV27; j_gene: TRBJ2-7
CDR3nt: TGTGCCAGTAGTATATATCCCCGACAGGGGAACGAGCAGTACTTC; CDR3aa: CASSIYPRQGNEQYF; d_gene: TRBD1; v_gene: TRBV19; j_gene: TRBJ2-7
CDR3nt: TGCGCCAGCAGCTTCTTACAGGGGGCTAATGAAAAACTGTTTTTT; CDR3aa: CASSFLQGANEKLFF; d_gene: TRBD1; v_gene: TRBV5-1; j_gene: TRBJ1-4
CDR3nt: TGTGCCAGCAGCATGGGACAGACATCCCAGCATTTT; CDR3aa: CASSMGQTSQHF; d_gene: TRBD1; v_gene: TRBV7-8; j_gene: TRBJ1-5
CDR3nt: TGTGCCAGCAGCTTAGCCGCCGACAGGGATTACGAGCAGTACTTC; CDR3aa: CASSLAADRDYEQYF; d_gene: TRBD1; v_gene: TRBV11-3; j_gene: TRBJ2-7
CDR3nt: TGCGCCAGCAGTACTAGCGGGGGAAGGTCGGGGGAGCTGTTTTTT; CDR3aa: CASSTSGGRSGELFF; d_gene: TRBD2; v_gene: TRBV10-1; j_gene: TRBJ2-2
CDR3nt: TGTGCCAGCAGCCAAGGCGGACCTGGGGCGCTCGGTGGCTACACCTTC; CDR3aa: CASSQGGPGALGGYTF; d_gene: .; v_gene: TRBV14; j_gene: TRBJ1-2
CDR3nt: TGTGCCAGCAGCACAAGGACAGGGGGCTTCACTGAAGCTTTCTTT; CDR3aa: CASSTRTGGFTEAFF; d_gene: TRBD1; v_gene: TRBV7-3; j_gene: TRBJ1-1
CDR3nt: TGTGCCAGCAGCAAGGGGACGGGACAGGGCTTCTACGAGCAGTACTTC; CDR3aa: CASSKGTGQGFYEQYF; d_gene: TRBD1; v_gene: TRBV7-9; j_gene: TRBJ2-7
CDR3nt: TGTGCCAGCAGTCCGACAGGGGAGTCCTACGAGCAGTACTTC; CDR3aa: CASSPTGESYEQYF; d_gene: TRBD1; v_gene: TRBV6-5; j_gene: TRBJ2-7
CDR3nt: TGTGCCAGCAGTCAAACAGGGCCTAACGAGCAGTACTTC; CDR3aa: CASSQTGPNEQYF; d_gene: .; v_gene: TRBV6-6; j_gene: TRBJ2-7